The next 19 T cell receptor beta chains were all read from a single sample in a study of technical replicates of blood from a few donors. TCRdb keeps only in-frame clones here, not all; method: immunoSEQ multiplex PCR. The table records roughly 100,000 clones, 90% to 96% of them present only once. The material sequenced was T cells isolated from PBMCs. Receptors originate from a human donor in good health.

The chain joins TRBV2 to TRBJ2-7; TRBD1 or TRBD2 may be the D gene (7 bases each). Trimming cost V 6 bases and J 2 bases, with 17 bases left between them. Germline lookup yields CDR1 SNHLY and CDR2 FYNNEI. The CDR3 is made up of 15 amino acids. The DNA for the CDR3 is TGTGCCAGCAGGGAACAGGGGACTACAACCTACGAGCAGTACTTC. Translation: CASREQGTTTYEQYF.

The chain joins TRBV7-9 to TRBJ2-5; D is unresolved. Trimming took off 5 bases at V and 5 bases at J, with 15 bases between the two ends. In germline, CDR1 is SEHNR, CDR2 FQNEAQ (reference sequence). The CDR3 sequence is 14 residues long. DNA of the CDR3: TGTGCCAGCAGCCCGAATAGCCGAACGGAGACCCAGTACTTC. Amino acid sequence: CASSPNSRTETQYF.

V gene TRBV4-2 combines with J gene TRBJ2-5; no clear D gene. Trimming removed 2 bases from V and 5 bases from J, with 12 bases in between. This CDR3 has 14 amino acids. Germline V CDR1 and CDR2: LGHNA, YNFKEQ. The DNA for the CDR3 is TGTGCCAGCAGCCAAAATCCAGGCCAGGAGACCCAGTACTTC. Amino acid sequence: CASSQNPGQETQYF.

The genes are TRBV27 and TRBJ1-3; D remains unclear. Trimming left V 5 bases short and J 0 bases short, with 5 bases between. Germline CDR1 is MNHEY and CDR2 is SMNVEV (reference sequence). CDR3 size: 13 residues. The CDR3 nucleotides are TGTGCCAGCAGTCGTGTCTCTGGAAACACCATATATTTT. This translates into CASSRVSGNTIYF.

The CDR3 spells CASSANVGGVQETQYF. Written as DNA, the CDR3 is TGTGCCAGCAGCGCCAATGTTGGAGGCGTCCAAGAGACCCAGTACTTC. The chain links TRBV9 to TRBJ2-5; D perhaps matches TRBD2 (5 bases). The V gene's germline CDR1 is SGDLS and CDR2 YYNGEE. The CDR3 covers 16 residues. V lost 3 bases and J 1 base, leaving 16 bases between the germline ends.

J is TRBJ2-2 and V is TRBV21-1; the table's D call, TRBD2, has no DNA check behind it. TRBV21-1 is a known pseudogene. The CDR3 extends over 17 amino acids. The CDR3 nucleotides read TGTGCCAGCAGCCCAAAGGTGGGGGCGCGGGGGGCCGGGGAGCTGTTTTTT. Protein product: CASSPKVGARGAGELFF.

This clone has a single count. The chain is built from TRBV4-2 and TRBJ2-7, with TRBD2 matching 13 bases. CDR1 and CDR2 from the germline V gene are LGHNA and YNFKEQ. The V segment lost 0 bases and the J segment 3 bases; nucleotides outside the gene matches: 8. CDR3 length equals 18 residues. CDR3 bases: TGTGCCAGCAGCCAAGATTGGGGCCGACTAGCGGGGGGCTACGAGCAGTACTTC. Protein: CASSQDWGRLAGGYEQYF.

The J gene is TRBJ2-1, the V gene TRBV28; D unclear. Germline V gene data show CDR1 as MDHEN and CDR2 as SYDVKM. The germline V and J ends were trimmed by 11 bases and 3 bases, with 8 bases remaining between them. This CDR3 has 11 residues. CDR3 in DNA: TGTGCCCTAGGCAACTACAATGAGCAGTTCTTC. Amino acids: CALGNYNEQFF.

The DNA for the CDR3 is TGTGCCAGCAGTTTCGGAGGAAGCTCCTACGAGCAGTACTTC. It codes for CASSFGGSSYEQYF. V and J are TRBV27 and TRBJ2-7; D may be TRBD2 (5 bases). Trimming cost V 3 bases and J 0 bases, with 9 bases left between them. CDR1 is MNHEY and CDR2 is SMNVEV in the germline V gene (reference sequence). This CDR3 has 14 amino acids.

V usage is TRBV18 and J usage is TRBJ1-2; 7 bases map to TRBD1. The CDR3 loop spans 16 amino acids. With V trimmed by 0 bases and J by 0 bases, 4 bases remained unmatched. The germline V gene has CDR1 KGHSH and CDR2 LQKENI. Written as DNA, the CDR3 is TGTGCCAGCTCACCACCCAGGGACAGAGCTAACTATGGCTACACCTTC. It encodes CASSPPRDRANYGYTF. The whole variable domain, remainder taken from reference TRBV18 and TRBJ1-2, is NAGVMQNPRHLVRRRGQEARLRCSPMKGHSHVYWYRQLPEEGLKFMVYLQKENIIDESGMPKERFSAEFPKEGPSILRIQQVVRGDSAAYFCASSPPRDRANYGYTFGSGTRLTVV.

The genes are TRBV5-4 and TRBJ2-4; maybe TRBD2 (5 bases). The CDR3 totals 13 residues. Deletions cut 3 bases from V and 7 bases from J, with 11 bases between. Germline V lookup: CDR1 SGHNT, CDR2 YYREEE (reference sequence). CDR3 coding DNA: TGTGCCAGCAGCTATGAAACGGGGAACATTCAGTACTTC. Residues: CASSYETGNIQYF.

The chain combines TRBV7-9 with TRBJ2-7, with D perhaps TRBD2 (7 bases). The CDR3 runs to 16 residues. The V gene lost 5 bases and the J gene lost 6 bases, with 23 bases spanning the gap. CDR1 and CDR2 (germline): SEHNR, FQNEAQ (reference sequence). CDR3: CASSPRGEQGAAEQYF. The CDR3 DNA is TGTGCCAGCAGCCCACGGGGGGAACAGGGTGCGGCCGAGCAGTACTTC.

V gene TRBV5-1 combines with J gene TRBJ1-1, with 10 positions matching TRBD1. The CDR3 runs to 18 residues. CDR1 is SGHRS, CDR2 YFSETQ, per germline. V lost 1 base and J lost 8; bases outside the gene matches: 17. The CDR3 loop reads CASSLRERDRGRGGEAFF. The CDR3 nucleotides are TGCGCCAGCAGCTTGAGGGAAAGGGACAGGGGACGTGGGGGGGAAGCTTTCTTT.

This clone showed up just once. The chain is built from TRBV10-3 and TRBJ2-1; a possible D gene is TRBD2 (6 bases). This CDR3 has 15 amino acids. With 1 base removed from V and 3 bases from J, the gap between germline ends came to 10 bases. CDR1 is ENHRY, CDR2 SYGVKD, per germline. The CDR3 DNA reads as TGTGCCATCAGTGAGTTGGGGGGAGGCTACAATGAGCAGTTCTTC. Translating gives CAISELGGGYNEQFF.

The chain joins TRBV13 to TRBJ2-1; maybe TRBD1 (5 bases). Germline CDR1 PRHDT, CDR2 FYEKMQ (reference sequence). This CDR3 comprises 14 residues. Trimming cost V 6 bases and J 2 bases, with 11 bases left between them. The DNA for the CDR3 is TGTGCCAGCAGTGGAACAGGACCCTACAATGAGCAGTTCTTC. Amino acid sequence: CASSGTGPYNEQFF.

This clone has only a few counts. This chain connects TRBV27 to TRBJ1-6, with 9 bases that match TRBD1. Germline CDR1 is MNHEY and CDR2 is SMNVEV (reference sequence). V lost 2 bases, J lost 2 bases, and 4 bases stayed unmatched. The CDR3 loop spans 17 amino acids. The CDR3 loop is CASSLGNRGPYNSPLHF. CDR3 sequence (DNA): TGTGCCAGCAGTTTAGGAAACAGGGGGCCCTATAATTCACCCCTCCACTTT.

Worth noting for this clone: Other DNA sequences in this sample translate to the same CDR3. The CDR3 sequence is CASSESGSYGYTF. CDR3 DNA sequence: TGTGCCAGCAGTGAATCAGGAAGCTATGGCTACACCTTC. The chain is built from TRBV25-1 and TRBJ1-2; D is ambiguous. The CDR3 consists of 13 residues. Per the germline V gene, CDR1 is MGHDK and CDR2 is SYGVNS. The V and J ends lost 1 base and 4 bases respectively, with 7 bases between them.

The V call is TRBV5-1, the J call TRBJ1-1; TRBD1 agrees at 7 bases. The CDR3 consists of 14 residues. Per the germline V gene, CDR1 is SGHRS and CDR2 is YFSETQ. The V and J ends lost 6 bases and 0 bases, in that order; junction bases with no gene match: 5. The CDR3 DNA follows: TGCGCCAGCACGCCGGGACAGCTGAACACTGAAGCTTTCTTT. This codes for CASTPGQLNTEAFF.

CDR3 in amino acids: CASSVEGTIYGYTF. The CDR3 nucleotides read TGTGCCAGCAGTGTTGAGGGAACGATCTATGGCTACACCTTC. The rearrangement links TRBV25-1 to TRBJ1-2; D call uncertain. V dropped 4 bases and J dropped 4 bases, with 13 bases sitting between them. The CDR3 runs 14 residues. Germline CDR1 is MGHDK and CDR2 is SYGVNS.